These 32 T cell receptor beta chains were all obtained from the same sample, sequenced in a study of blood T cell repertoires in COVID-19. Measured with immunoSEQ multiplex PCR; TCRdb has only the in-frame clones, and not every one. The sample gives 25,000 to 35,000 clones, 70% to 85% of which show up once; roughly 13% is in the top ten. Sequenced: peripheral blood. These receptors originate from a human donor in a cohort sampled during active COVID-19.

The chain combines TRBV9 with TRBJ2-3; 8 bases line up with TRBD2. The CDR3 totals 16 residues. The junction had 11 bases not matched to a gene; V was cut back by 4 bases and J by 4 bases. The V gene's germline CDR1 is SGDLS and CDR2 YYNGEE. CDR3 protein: CASSPRGGLASDTQYF. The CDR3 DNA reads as TGTGCCAGCAGCCCCCGGGGGGGACTGGCTTCAGATACGCAGTATTTT. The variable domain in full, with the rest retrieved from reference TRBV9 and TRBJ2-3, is DSGVTQTPKHLITATGQRVTLRCSPRSGDLSVYWYQQSLDQGLQFLIQYYNGEERAKGNILERFSAQQFPDLHSELNLSSLELGDSALYFCASSPRGGLASDTQYFGPGTRLTVL.

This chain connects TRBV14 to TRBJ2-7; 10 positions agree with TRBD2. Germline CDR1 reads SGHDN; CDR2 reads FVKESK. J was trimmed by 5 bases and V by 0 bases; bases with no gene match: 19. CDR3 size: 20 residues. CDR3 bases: TGTGCCAGCAGCCAAGAAAAGGGTCTAGCGGGGGCCAATAGGCTCGACGAGCAGTACTTC. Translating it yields CASSQEKGLAGANRLDEQYF.

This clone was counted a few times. In nucleotides, the CDR3 is TGCAGCGTTATAGTGAGCTCTGGAAACACCATATATTTT. This codes for CSVIVSSGNTIYF. The chain uses TRBV29-1 and TRBJ1-3, with no clear D. Trimming took 5 bases from V and 0 from J, leaving 8 bases between them. Germline CDR1 SQVTM, CDR2 ANQGSEA. The CDR3 totals 13 residues.

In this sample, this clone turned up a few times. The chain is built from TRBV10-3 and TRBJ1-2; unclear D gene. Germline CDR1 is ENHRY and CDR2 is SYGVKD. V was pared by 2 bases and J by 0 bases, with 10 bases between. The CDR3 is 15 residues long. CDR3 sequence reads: CAISEEASSNYGYTF. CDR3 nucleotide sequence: TGTGCCATCAGTGAGGAGGCCAGTTCTAACTATGGCTACACCTTC.

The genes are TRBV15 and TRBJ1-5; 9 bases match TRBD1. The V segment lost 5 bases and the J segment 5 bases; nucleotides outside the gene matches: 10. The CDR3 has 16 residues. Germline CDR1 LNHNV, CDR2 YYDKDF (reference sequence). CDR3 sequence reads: CATSQEGTGFYQPQHF. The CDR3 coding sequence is TGTGCCACCAGCCAAGAAGGGACAGGGTTCTATCAGCCCCAGCATTTT.

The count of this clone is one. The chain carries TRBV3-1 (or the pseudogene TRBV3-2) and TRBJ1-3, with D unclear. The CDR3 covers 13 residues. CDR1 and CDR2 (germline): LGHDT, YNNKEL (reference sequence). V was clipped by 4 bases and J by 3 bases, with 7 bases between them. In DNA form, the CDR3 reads TGTGCCAGCAGCCGACTAGTTGGAAACACCATATATTTT. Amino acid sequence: CASSRLVGNTIYF.

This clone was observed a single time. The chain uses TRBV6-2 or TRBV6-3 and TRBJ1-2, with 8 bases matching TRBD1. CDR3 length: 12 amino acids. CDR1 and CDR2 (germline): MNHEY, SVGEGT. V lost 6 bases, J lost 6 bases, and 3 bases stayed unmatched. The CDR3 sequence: CASSDRGNGYTF. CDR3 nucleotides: TGTGCCAGCAGCGACAGGGGAAATGGCTACACCTTC.

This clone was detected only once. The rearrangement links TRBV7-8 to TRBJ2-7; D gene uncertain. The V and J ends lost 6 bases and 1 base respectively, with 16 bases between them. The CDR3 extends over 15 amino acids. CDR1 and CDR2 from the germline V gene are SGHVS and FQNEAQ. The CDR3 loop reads CASSPKTLDSYEQYF. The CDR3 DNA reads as TGTGCCAGCAGTCCTAAGACACTGGATTCCTACGAGCAGTACTTC.

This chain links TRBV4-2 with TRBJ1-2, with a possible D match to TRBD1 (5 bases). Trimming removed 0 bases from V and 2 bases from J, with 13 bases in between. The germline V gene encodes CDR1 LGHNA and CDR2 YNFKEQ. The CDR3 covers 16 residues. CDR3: CASSQDLDSVNYGYTF. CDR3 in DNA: TGTGCCAGCAGCCAAGATCTAGACAGCGTAAACTATGGCTACACCTTC.

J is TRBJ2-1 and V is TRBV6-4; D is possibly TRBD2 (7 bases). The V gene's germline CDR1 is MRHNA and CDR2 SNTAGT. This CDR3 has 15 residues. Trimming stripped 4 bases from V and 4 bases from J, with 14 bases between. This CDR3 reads CASSGEGGVYNEQFF. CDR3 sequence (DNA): TGTGCCAGCAGTGGCGAGGGGGGGGTTTACAATGAGCAGTTCTTC.

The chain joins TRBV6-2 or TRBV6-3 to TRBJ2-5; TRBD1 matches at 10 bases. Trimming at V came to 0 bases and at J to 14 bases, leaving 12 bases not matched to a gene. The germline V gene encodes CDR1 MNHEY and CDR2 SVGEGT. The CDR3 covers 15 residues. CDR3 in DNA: TGTGCCAGCAGTTACTCGAGTCGCGACAGGGGGCTCCTTTACTTC. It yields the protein CASSYSSRDRGLLYF.

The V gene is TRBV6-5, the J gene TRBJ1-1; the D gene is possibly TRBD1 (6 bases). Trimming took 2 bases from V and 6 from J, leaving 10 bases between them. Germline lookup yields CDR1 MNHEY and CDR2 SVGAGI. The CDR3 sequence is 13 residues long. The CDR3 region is CASSYNGQSEAFF. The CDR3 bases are TGTGCCAGCAGTTACAACGGACAGTCTGAAGCTTTCTTT.

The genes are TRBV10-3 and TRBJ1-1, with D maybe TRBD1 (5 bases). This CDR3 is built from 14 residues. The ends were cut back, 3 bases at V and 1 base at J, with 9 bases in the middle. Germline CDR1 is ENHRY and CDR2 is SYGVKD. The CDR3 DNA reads TGTGCCATCAGTGACGACAGAACGAACACTGAAGCTTTCTTT. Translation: CAISDDRTNTEAFF.

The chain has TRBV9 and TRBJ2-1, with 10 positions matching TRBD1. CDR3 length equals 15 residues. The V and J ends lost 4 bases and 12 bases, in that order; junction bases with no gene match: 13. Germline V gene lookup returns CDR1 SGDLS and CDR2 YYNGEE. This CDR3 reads CASSRQGANNMGQFF. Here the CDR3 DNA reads TGTGCCAGCAGCCGACAGGGGGCCAATAATATGGGGCAGTTCTTC.

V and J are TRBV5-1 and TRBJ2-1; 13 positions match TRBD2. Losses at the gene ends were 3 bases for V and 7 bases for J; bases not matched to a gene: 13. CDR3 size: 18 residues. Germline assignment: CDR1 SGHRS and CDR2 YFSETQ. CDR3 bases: TGCGCCAGCAGCTCCCCCCAGACTAGCGGGGGGCTCCAAAATGAGCAGTTCTTC. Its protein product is CASSSPQTSGGLQNEQFF.

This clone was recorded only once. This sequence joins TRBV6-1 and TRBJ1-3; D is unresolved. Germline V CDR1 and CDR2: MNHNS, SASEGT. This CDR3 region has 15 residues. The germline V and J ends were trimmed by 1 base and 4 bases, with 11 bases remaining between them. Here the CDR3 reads CASSEGGSWGNTIYF. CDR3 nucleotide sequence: TGTGCCAGCAGTGAAGGAGGATCGTGGGGAAACACCATATATTTT.

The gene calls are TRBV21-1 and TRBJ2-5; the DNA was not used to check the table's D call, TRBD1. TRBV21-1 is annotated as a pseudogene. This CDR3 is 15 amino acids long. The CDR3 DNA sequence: TGTGCCAGCAGCAAAGAGGAACGGGACAGGGTAAACCCGCACTTC. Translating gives CASSKEERDRVNPHF.

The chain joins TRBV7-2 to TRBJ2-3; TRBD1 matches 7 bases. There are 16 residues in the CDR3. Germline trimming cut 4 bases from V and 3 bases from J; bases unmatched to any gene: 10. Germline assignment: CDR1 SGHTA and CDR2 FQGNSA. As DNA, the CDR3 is TGTGCCAGCAGCTACCCATCGACAGGGATGACAGATACGCAGTATTTT. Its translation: CASSYPSTGMTDTQYF.

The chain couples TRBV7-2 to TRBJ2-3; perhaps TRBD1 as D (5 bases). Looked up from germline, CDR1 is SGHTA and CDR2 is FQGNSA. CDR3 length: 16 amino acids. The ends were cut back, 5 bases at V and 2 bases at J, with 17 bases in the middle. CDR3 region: CASSPGSATSTDTQYF. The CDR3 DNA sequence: TGTGCCAGCAGCCCAGGGTCGGCTACCTCCACAGATACGCAGTATTTT. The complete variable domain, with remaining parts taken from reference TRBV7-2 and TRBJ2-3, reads GAGVSQSPSNKVTEKGKDVELRCDPISGHTALYWYRQSLGQGLEFLIYFQGNSAPDKSGLPSDRFSAERTGGSVSTLTIQRTQQEDSAVYLCASSPGSATSTDTQYFGPGTRLTVL.

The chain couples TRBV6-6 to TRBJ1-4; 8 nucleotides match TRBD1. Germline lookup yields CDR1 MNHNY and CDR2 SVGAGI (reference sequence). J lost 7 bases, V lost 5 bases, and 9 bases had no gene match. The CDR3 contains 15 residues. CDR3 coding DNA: TGTGCCAGCAGTAGGACAGGGTCTTGGGGTGAAAAACTGTTTTTT. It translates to CASSRTGSWGEKLFF.

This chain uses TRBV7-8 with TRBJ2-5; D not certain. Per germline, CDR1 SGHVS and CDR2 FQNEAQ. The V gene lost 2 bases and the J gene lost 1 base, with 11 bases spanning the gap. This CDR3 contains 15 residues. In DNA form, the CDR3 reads TGTGCCAGCAGCTTAAGTTGGTCGAGCCAAGAGACCCAGTACTTC. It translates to CASSLSWSSQETQYF.

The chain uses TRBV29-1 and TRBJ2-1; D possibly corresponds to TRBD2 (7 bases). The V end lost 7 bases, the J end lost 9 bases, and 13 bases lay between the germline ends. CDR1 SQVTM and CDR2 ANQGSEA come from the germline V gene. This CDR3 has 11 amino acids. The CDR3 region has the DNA TGCAGCGCTGGTCGGGGGGCTGAGCAGTTCTTC. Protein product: CSAGRGAEQFF.

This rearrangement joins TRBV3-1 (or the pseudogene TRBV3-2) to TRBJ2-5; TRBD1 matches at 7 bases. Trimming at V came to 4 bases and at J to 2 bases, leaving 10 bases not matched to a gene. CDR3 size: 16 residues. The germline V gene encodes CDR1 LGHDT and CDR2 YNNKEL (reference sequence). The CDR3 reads CASSPKRTGVQETQYF. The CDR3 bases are TGTGCCAGCAGCCCCAAAAGGACAGGTGTACAAGAGACCCAGTACTTC.

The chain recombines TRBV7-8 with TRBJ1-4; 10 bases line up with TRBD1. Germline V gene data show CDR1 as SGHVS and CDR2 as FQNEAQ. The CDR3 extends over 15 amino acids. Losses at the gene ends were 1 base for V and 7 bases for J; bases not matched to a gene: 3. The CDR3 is CASSLVGTGVEKLFF. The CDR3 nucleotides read TGTGCCAGCAGCTTAGTGGGGACAGGGGTTGAAAAACTGTTTTTT.

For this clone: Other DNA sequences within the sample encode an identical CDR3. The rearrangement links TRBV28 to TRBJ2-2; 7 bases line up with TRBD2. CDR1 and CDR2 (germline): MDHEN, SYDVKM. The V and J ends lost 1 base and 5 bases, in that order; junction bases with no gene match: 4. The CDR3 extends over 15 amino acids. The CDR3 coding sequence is TGTGCCAGCAGTTTATCGGGGGGTAATACCGGGGAGCTGTTTTTT. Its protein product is CASSLSGGNTGELFF.

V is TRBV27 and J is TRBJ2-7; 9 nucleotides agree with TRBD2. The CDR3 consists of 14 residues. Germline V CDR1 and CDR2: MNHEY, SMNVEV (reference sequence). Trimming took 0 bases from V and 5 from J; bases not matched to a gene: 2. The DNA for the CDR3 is TGTGCCAGCAGTTTATCGCGGACTAGCGACGAGCAGTACTTC. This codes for CASSLSRTSDEQYF.

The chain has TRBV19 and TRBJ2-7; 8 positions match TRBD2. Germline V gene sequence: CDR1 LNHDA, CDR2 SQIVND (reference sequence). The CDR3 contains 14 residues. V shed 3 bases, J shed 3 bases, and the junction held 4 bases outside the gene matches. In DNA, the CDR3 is TGTGCCAGTAGTATCGTCGGGGGGGTCTACGAGCAGTACTTC. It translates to CASSIVGGVYEQYF.

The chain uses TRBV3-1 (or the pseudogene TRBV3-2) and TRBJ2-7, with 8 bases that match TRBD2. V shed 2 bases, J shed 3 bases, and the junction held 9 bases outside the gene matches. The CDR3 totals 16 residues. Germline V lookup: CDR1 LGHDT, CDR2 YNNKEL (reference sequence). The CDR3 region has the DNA TGTGCCAGCAGCCAACCGGGACTAGGGCCCCTCTACGAGCAGTACTTC. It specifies CASSQPGLGPLYEQYF.

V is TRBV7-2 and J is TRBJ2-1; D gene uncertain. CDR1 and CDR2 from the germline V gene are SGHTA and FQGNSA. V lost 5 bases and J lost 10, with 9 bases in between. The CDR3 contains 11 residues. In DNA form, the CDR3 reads TGTGCCAGCAGCCCCTCGAGAGAGCAGTTCTTC. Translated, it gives CASSPSREQFF.

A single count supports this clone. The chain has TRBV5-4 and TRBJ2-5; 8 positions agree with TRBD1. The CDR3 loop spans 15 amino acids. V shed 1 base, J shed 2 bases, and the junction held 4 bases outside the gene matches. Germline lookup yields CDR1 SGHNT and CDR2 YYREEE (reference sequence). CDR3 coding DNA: TGTGCCAGCAGCTTGAAAACAGGGGGACAAGAGACCCAGTACTTC. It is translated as CASSLKTGGQETQYF.

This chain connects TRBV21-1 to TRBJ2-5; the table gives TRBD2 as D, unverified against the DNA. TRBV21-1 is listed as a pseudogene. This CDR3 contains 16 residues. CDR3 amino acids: CASITPGLQREETQYF. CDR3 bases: TGTGCCAGCATCACACCGGGACTTCAGAGGGAAGAGACCCAGTACTTC.

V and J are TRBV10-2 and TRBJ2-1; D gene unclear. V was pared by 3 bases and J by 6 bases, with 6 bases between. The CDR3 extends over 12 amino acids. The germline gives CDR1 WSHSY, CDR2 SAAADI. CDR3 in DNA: TGCGCCAGCAGTGAACCGGGCAATGAGCAGTTCTTC. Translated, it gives CASSEPGNEQFF.